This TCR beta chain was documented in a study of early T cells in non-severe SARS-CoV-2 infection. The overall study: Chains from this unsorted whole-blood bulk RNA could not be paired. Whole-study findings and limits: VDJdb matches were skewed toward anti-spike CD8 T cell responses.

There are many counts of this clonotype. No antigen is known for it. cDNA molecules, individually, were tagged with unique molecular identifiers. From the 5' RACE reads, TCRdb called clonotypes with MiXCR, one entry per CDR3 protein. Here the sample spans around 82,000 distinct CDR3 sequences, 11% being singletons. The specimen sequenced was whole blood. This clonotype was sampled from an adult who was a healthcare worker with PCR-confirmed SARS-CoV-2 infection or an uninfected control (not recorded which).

This CDR3 is CASSLEGTGVNEQYF. In DNA, the CDR3 is TGTGCCAGCAGCTTAGAAGGGACAGGGGTAAACGAGCAGTACTTC. This chain connects TRBV7-2 to TRBJ2-7, with 10 bases lining up with TRBD1. Germline assignment: CDR1 SGHTA and CDR2 FQGNSA. Germline trimming cut 1 base from V and 5 bases from J; bases unmatched to any gene: 5. CDR3 length equals 15 residues.